The sample holds many counts of the clone carrying this T cell receptor beta chain. Its antigen is unknown. The data were obtained in a study of T cells in Graves' hyperthyroidism and ophthalmopathy. Study conclusions and caveats: Ophthalmopathy was identified by the model a median 6.5 months ahead of onset. Most expanded thyroid clonotypes above 0.001 recurred in blood.

Authors of the study amplified TCR beta CDR3 regions from RNA transcripts. TCR CDR3 regions were first amplified by RT-PCR with HTBI primers. TCRdb reanalysed the multiplex PCR reads using MiXCR and keeps one entry per CDR3 protein. This table has 550,000 to 850,000 distinct CDR3 sequences, roughly a sixth appearing once. The V end lost 0 bases, the J end lost 4 bases, and 7 bases lay between the germline ends. The CDR3 loop spans 14 amino acids. Germline V gene sequence: CDR1 SGHVS, CDR2 FQNEAQ. Uncontrolled infections, other autoimmune diseases, pregnancy or lactation led to exclusion of patients. Together with thyroid ultrasound, orbital computed tomography, serum thyroxine and TRAb, clinical symptoms were used for diagnoses.

Sequences were obtained from blood. This receptor was taken from a woman aged 45-65 years with Graves' hyperthyroidism that later progressed to Graves' ophthalmopathy. The gene calls are TRBV7-8 and TRBJ2-1; D ambiguous. CDR3 protein: CASSLALQYNEQFF. The CDR3 region has the DNA TGTGCCAGCAGCTTAGCGTTACAGTACAATGAGCAGTTCTTC.